This is a list of T cell receptor beta chains from one sample in a study of naive and memory T cell subsets. TCRdb recomputed calls from the UMI-ligation and nested PCR reads with MiXCR, one row per CDR3 protein. The sample lists some 150,000 distinct CDR3 sequences, approximately 15% seen once, with around 0.14% in the top ten. Specimen: naive CD4+ T cells from blood. The receptor source for this set is a human donor in good health. CDR3s include the opening cysteine and the closing phenylalanine or tryptophan. Each record gives: CDR3 length, V gene, J gene, clone size, D gene, CDR3 DNA, CDR3 protein. A D gene is named only where the DNA matches it firmly. Part of the rows lack a size; the others show once, few, many or a class for expanded clones.

17	TRBV7-2	TRBJ2-1	few	-	TGTGCCAGCAGCTCCGGGGGCCGGGCGGGACTCTACAATGAGCAGTTCTTC	CASSSGGRAGLYNEQFF
15	TRBV28	TRBJ2-7	-	TRBD2	TGTGCCAGCAGCCCGGCACTAGCGGGACACTACGAGCAGTACTTC	CASSPALAGHYEQYF
11	TRBV20-1	TRBJ1-2	-	-	TGCAGTGCCCCCAGGAATTATGGCTACACCTTC	CSAPRNYGYTF
14	TRBV5-1	TRBJ2-3	-	-	TGCGCCAGCAGCTTGATATCAGGAACAGATACGCAGTATTTT	CASSLISGTDTQYF
13	TRBV3-1	TRBJ1-2	-	-	TGTGCCAGCAGCCCACAGGAGAACTATGGCTACACCTTC	CASSPQENYGYTF
16	TRBV27	TRBJ1-1	many	-	TGTGCCAGCAGTTTATCGTCGTTGACAGAGAACACTGAAGCTTTCTTT	CASSLSSLTENTEAFF
14	TRBV3-1	TRBJ1-5	-	-	TGTGCCAGCAGCCAAAGGGTCAGCAATCAGCCCCAGCATTTT	CASSQRVSNQPQHF
13	TRBV5-1	TRBJ2-7	-	-	TGCGCCAGCAGCCCGGATGAGGGGAGCGAGCAGTACTTC	CASSPDEGSEQYF
17	TRBV18	TRBJ2-1	few	TRBD1	TGTGCCAGCTCACCAATGGATGACAGGGGCCTAGGCAGTGAGCAGTTCTTC	CASSPMDDRGLGSEQFF
15	TRBV29-1	TRBJ2-5	few	-	TGCAGCGTTGAAGATAGGACACAATCCCAAGAGACCCAGTACTTC	CSVEDRTQSQETQYF
14	TRBV7-2	TRBJ2-2	many	-	TGTGCCAGCAGCTTACAGGACGGGACCGGGGAGCTGTTTTTT	CASSLQDGTGELFF
11	TRBV3-1	TRBJ2-1	-	-	TGTGCCAGCAGCCTAGGGCATGAGCAGTTCTTC	CASSLGHEQFF
15	TRBV27	TRBJ1-2	-	TRBD1	TGTGCCAGTAAATTGGGACAGGGGGTGAACTATGGCTACACCTTC	CASKLGQGVNYGYTF
15	TRBV20-1	TRBJ1-1	-	-	TGCAGTGCTAGAGAGCACGAGGGGTGGAGGACTGAAGCTTTCTTT	CSAREHEGWRTEAFF
16	TRBV18	TRBJ2-1	few	-	TGTGCCAGCTCACCATTAGCCCCTAGCTCCTACAATGAGCAGTTCTTC	CASSPLAPSSYNEQFF
14	TRBV6-5	TRBJ2-5	few	TRBD1	TGTGCCAGCAGTTCCAGGACAGGGCGGGAGACCCAGTACTTC	CASSSRTGRETQYF
13	TRBV28	TRBJ2-7	few	-	TGTGCCAGCACCCCGGGACGGACCTACGAGCAGTACTTC	CASTPGRTYEQYF
16	TRBV5-1	TRBJ1-1	-	-	TGCGCCAGCAGCACGAAAACCGGGACAATGAACACTGAAGCTTTCTTT	CASSTKTGTMNTEAFF
15	TRBV18	TRBJ2-7	-	-	TGTGCCAGCTCACCAACCGGGACCCTTACCTACGAGCAGTACTTC	CASSPTGTLTYEQYF
12	TRBV29-1	TRBJ1-1	-	-	TGCAGCGGTAGTTTGTGGAACACTGAAGCTTTCTTT	CSGSLWNTEAFF
14	TRBV7-3	TRBJ2-2	-	-	TGTGCCAGCAGCTTAGAGGGGGGGACCGGGGAGCTGTTTTTT	CASSLEGGTGELFF
13	TRBV7-2	TRBJ2-7	-	-	TGTGCCAGCAGCGAGCTACTAGGGCTCGAGCAGTACTTC	CASSELLGLEQYF
17	TRBV29-1	TRBJ2-1	few	TRBD2	TGCAGCGTCCGGACTAGCGGGAGCTCGAGCTCCTACAATGAGCAGTTCTTC	CSVRTSGSSSSYNEQFF
17	TRBV20-1	TRBJ1-5	once	-	TGCAGTGCTAGCTCCCTTCGGGGGGAGGCCGCTTATCAGCCCCAGCATTTT	CSASSLRGEAAYQPQHF
18	TRBV10-3	TRBJ2-5	-	-	TGTGCCATCAGTGATGTGGGCAGACAGATATTAGGGTTGGAGACCCAGTACTTC	CAISDVGRQILGLETQYF
16	TRBV7-9	TRBJ2-3	-	TRBD2	TGTGCCAGCAGCTTGCGACGGACTAGCGGCACAGATACGCAGTATTTT	CASSLRRTSGTDTQYF
17	TRBV10-3	TRBJ2-1	-	TRBD1	TGTGCCATCAGTGAGGGGACAGGGGGCCTCTCCTACAATGAGCAGTTCTTC	CAISEGTGGLSYNEQFF
13	TRBV12-5	TRBJ2-7	-	-	TGTGCTAGTACCAGGCAGGCTACCTACGAGCAGTACTTC	CASTRQATYEQYF
12	TRBV30	TRBJ1-5	few	TRBD1	TGTGCCTGGAGTACAGGGGGTCAGCCCCAGCATTTT	CAWSTGGQPQHF
13	TRBV12-5	TRBJ2-1	-	-	TGTGCTAGTGGTTTGGTAGGGGGGGGTGAGCAGTTCTTC	CASGLVGGGEQFF
14	TRBV28	TRBJ1-5	few	TRBD1	TGTGCCAGCAGCTCAGGACAGGGGAGCCAGCCCCAGCATTTT	CASSSGQGSQPQHF
15	TRBV28	TRBJ2-1	few	-	TGTGCCAGCAGTTTAATGGGAGTTAGTGGGACTGAGCAGTTCTTC	CASSLMGVSGTEQFF
15	TRBV20-1	TRBJ2-5	-	TRBD2	TGCAGTGCTAGCTCATCTGGGACTACAACGACGACCCAGTACTTC	CSASSSGTTTTTQYF
16	TRBV29-1	TRBJ2-1	few	TRBD2	TGCAGCGTTGAAGCAGGCGGGACTAGCGGGAGAACTGAGCAGTTCTTC	CSVEAGGTSGRTEQFF
16	TRBV12-3/TRBV12-4	TRBJ2-1	many	-	TGTGCCAGCAGTTTAGGGGGAACTAGGGTGGTTGGTGAGCAGTTCTTC	CASSLGGTRVVGEQFF
10	TRBV29-1	TRBJ2-3	-	-	TGCAGCGTTGGGGCAGATACGCAGTATTTT	CSVGADTQYF
15	TRBV4-2	TRBJ2-3	few	-	TGTGCCAGCAGCCAAAGGTTAGCGGGCACAGATACGCAGTATTTT	CASSQRLAGTDTQYF
11	TRBV29-1	TRBJ2-3	few	-	TGCAGCGTCGACGACTTGGATACGCAGTATTTT	CSVDDLDTQYF
13	TRBV9	TRBJ2-7	-	-	TGTGCCAGCAGCGTAGAACTAGCAGGCGAGCAGTACTTC	CASSVELAGEQYF
20	TRBV28	TRBJ2-7	-	TRBD2	TGTGCCAGCAGTCCGGGGGGGTGGCTAGCGGGAGGGCCGATGATCCACGAGCAGTACTTC	CASSPGGWLAGGPMIHEQYF
13	TRBV10-3	TRBJ2-2	few	-	TGTGCCATCAGTGATAGGACTACCGGGGAGCTGTTTTTT	CAISDRTTGELFF
14	TRBV10-3	TRBJ2-1	-	TRBD2	TGTGCCATCAGTGAACTAGCGGGAGAGGGTGAGCAGTTCTTC	CAISELAGEGEQFF
13	TRBV6-6	TRBJ2-5	few	-	TGTGCCTGCGCCGGAGGAGGTTCAGAGACCCAGTACTTC	CACAGGGSETQYF
14	TRBV28	TRBJ1-2	-	-	TGTGCCAGCAGAAGTATTGACAGCTTCTATGGCTACACCTTC	CASRSIDSFYGYTF
16	TRBV5-5	TRBJ2-6	few	-	TGTGCCAGCAGCTTGGCCCCTAGCTCTGGGGCCAACGTCCTGACTTTC	CASSLAPSSGANVLTF
14	TRBV18	TRBJ2-7	-	-	TGTGCCAGCTCACCACTCGAGGGAGGCTACGAGCAGTACTTC	CASSPLEGGYEQYF
15	TRBV5-4	TRBJ2-7	-	TRBD2	TGTGCCAGCAGCTCGGGCGGCGGGAGAGCCTACGAGCAGTACTTC	CASSSGGGRAYEQYF
13	TRBV20-1	TRBJ2-1	few	TRBD2	TGCAGTGCTAGCGGGGGGGCCTACAATGAGCAGTTCTTC	CSASGGAYNEQFF
13	TRBV30	TRBJ2-7	few	-	TGTGCCCGTAGGGACGACAGCTCCTACGAGCAGTACTTC	CARRDDSSYEQYF
13	TRBV7-9	TRBJ1-5	few	-	TGTGCCAGCAGCTCCAGGGTGGTGCAGCCCCAGCATTTT	CASSSRVVQPQHF
15	TRBV20-1	TRBJ2-5	many	TRBD2	TGCAGTGCCCTCAGAGCTAGCGGAACCCAAGAGACCCAGTACTTC	CSALRASGTQETQYF
14	TRBV9	TRBJ2-5	few	-	TGTGCCAGCAGCGTAGCTGGGTACCAAGAGACCCAGTACTTC	CASSVAGYQETQYF
15	TRBV6-6	TRBJ2-2	-	TRBD2	TGTGCCAGCAGTTCTAGCGGGACGGGCACCGGGGAGCTGTTTTTT	CASSSSGTGTGELFF
12	TRBV3-1	TRBJ2-7	-	-	TGTGCCAGCAGCCAAGAGGGACACGAGCAGTACTTC	CASSQEGHEQYF
15	TRBV5-1	TRBJ1-6	few	TRBD1	TGCGCCAGCAGCTTGGTCGGGACAGGGGATTCACCCCTCCACTTT	CASSLVGTGDSPLHF
14	TRBV20-1	TRBJ2-3	few	-	TGCAGTGCTAGAGAGGCTAGCGGCACAGATACGCAGTATTTT	CSAREASGTDTQYF
19	TRBV4-1	TRBJ2-1	few	TRBD2	TGCGCCAGCAGCCAACTCCGCGGCCCGGGGAGGCAGGGAGGGAATGAGCAGTTCTTC	CASSQLRGPGRQGGNEQFF
18	TRBV24-1	TRBJ2-1	-	TRBD2	TGTGCCACCAGTGATCGTCTCACTAGCGGGAGTTCCTACAATGAGCAGTTCTTC	CATSDRLTSGSSYNEQFF
11	TRBV20-1	TRBJ2-7	-	TRBD2	TGCAGTGGGCGGGAGAGCTACGAGCAGTACTTC	CSGRESYEQYF